Described below is a single T cell receptor (beta chain) sequence and its context. Its antigen remains undetermined. No base qualities exist here, and no much larger clone lies one base off it. This sample was included in a study of shared clonotypes between healthy human individuals (dated by TCRdb to the early 2020s). Background for the entire study: The cohort included three men and a couple of women between 18 and 49 years of age. Between about 0.85 and 10 billion PBMCs per donor were obtained by leukapheresis. Per donor, three plates each were used for CD4 naive and CD4 memory, two for CD8 naive, and one for CD8 memory. To estimate repertoire size and how much clonotypes are shared between individuals, the study performed deep sequencing of blood TCR repertoires from a few healthy adults. To increase sequencing depth and limit assay-specific biases, different laboratories used diverse techniques to prepare libraries and sequence TCR repertoires. Points the paper makes about the study in general: Compared with non-shared clonotypes, the clonotypes found in all four sorted-subset donors had higher generation probabilities. Across a handful of donors, approximately 5% of naive CD4, around 3.3% of naive CD8, about 2.3% of memory CD4, and about 0.4% of memory CD8 clonotypes were shared. Naive subsets generally had larger estimated clonotype richness than memory subsets did. Pairwise subsampling led to the expectation that sequencing depth would affect the degree of clonotype sharing among donors. Rarefaction of sorted-subset datasets indicated incomplete sequencing despite the large sequencing depth. Sampling was limited to blood, and TCR repertoires in tissue likely differ from TCR repertoires in blood. The genetic and exposure-history diversity represented was limited by the small number of donors.

Donors were healthy HIV-negative adults with no recently reported acute infections or vaccinations. Only Caucasian adults living in Nashville, Tennessee, USA were represented among the donors. CD4+ T cells were enriched by magnetic negative selection, after which naive cells were positively selected on CD45RA and the negative fraction was taken as the memory subset. Blood was obtained by leukapheresis, after which PBMCs were separated by Ficoll-Histopaque density gradient centrifugation and cryopreserved in liquid nitrogen vapor phase. Analytical flow cytometry was used to check the purity and quantity of each magnetically sorted T cell population. Genomic DNA was isolated from every sorted fraction and measured by UV absorbance on a Nanodrop 2000c. TCR CDR3 regions were amplified from genomic DNA by multiplex PCR using the deep immunoSEQ assay. Extracted genomic DNA from each cell subset was spread evenly across all wells of several immunoSEQ 96-well plates, with each plate serving as a replicate. For sorted subsets, approximately 210 ng of genomic DNA, equivalent to around 30,000 T cell genomes, went into each replicate PCR. Purified libraries were quantified with a Qubit 3.0 fluorometer, sized on a Bioanalyzer 2100, and re-quantified with the KAPA Library Quantification kit. Every immunoSEQ 96-well plate was sequenced on a separate single-read 150-cycle Illumina NextSeq 550 flow cell. Under the source paper's analysis protocol: Because the immunoSEQ output included only junctional sequences and no quality scores, the filtering could not be the same as the filtering used for full-length reads. To assign V/J genes and CDR3, sequences were annotated against IMGT germline references using PyIR, a Python wrapper for IgBLAST v1.9. Reads with weak V/J assignments (E-value above 1e-6), missing CDR3, stop codons, out-of-frame junctions, or ambiguous translated residues were removed. V3J clonotypes were defined by identical inferred V gene, J gene, and CDR3 amino acid sequence. Percentage overlap between repertoires was calculated by dividing the number of shared unique clonotypes by the size of the smaller repertoire. Three approaches were used to assess repertoire richness: RTK rarefaction, the Chao1 estimator, and Recon v2.1 estimates of unobserved clonotypes. For all TCRbeta clonotypes obtained by the gDNA method from a handful of donors, generation probabilities were computed with OLGA. The source is immuneACCESS, and TCRdb retained only in-frame sequences with V and J called. Part of the clones is not carried over; for the studies checked, unresolved V genes explain less than half of this, and the remainder is unexplained. V and J calls and clone size are as listed in that table; D and trimming were resolved from the DNA. This sample gives around 340,000 clones in total; more than 60% of them show up just once. 10% of the sample comes from the top ten.

V is pruned by 6 bases and J by 3 bases, leaving 10 bases of the junction without a gene match. Looking up the germline V gene yields CDR1 SGHTA and CDR2 FQGNSA. The CDR3, cysteine through phenylalanine, is 16 amino acids long. The read is trimmed to its CDR3 DNA, 48 bases read in frame from base 1. The sequence was collected from a man aged 25-45 years in good health. Sequencing was done on a sample of memory CD4+ T cells sorted from blood. Per the publication, the cell subset or site label means: CD45RA-negative fraction. The V and J segments used are TRBV7-2 and TRBJ2-7, with 11 bases in between that match TRBD1. The DNA sequence is TGTGCCAGCAGTCCTCGAGGCGGGACAGGGGGCTACGAGCAGTACTTC. This codes for CASSPRGGTGGYEQYF.